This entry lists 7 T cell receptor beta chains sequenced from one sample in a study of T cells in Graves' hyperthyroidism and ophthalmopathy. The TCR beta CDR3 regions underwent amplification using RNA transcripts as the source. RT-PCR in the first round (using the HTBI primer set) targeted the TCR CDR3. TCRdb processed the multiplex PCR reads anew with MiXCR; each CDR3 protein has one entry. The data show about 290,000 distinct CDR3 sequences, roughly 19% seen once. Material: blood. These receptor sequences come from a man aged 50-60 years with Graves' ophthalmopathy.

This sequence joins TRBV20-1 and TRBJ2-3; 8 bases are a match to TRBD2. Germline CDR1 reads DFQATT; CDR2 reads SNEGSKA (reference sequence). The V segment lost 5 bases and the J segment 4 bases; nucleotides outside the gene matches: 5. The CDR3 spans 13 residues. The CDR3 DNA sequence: TGCAGTGCTGAACAAGCGGGAGCAGATACGCAGTATTTT. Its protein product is CSAEQAGADTQYF.

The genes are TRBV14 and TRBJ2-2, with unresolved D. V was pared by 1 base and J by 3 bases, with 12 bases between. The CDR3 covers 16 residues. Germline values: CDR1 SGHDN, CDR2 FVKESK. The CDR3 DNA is TGTGCCAGCAGCCAAGTTATAAGATCCTACACCGGGGAGCTGTTTTTT. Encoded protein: CASSQVIRSYTGELFF.

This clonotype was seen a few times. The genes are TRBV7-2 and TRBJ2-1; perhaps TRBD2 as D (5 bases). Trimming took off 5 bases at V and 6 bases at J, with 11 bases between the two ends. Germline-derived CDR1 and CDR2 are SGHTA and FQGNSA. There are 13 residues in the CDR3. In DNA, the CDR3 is TGTGCCAGCAGCCGCCCTAGCCTCAATGAGCAGTTCTTC. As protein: CASSRPSLNEQFF.

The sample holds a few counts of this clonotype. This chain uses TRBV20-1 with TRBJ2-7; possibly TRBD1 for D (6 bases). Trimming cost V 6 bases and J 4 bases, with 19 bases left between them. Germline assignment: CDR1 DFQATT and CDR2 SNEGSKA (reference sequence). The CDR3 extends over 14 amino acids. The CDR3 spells CSARDTQGIYEQYF. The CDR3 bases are TGCAGTGCAAGGGACACCCAGGGGATTTACGAGCAGTACTTC.

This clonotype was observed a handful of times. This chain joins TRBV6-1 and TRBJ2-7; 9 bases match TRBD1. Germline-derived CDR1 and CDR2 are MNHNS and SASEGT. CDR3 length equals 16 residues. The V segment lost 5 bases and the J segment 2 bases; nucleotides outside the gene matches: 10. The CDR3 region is CASSSLLGQGPYEQYF. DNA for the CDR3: TGTGCCAGCAGTTCCCTCTTGGGACAGGGCCCCTACGAGCAGTACTTC.

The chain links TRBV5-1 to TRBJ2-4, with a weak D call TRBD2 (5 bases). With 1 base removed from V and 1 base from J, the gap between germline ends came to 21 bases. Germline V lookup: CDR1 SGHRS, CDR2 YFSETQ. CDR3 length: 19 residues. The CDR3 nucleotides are TGCGCCAGCAGCTTGTTAGTAGGCGGCGGTGGGGAGGCCAAAAACATTCAGTACTTC. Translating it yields CASSLLVGGGGEAKNIQYF.

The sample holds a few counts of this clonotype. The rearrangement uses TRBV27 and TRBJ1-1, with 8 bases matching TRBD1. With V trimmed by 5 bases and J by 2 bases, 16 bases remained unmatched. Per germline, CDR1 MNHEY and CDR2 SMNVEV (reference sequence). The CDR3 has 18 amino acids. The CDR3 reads CASSPGTGAGGVNTEAFF. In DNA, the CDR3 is TGTGCCAGCAGTCCAGGAACGGGAGCAGGGGGCGTAAACACTGAAGCTTTCTTT.